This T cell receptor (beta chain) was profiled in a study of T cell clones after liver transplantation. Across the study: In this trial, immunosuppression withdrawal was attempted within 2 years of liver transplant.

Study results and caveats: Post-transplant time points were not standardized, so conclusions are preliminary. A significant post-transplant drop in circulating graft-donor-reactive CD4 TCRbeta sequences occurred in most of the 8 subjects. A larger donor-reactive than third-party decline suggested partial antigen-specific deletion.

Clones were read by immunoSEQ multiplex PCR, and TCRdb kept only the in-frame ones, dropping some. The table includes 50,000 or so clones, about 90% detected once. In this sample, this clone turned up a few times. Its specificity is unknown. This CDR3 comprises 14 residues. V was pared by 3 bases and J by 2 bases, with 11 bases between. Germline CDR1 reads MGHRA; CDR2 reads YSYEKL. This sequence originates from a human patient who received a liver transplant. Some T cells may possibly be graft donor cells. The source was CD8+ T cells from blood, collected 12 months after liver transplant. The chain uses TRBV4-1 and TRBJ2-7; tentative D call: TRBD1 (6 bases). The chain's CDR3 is CASSQGHATYEQYF. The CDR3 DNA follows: TGCGCCAGCAGCCAGGGACACGCAACCTACGAGCAGTACTTC.